This entry lists 15 T cell receptor beta chains sequenced from one sample in a study of T cells in Graves' hyperthyroidism and ophthalmopathy. Amplified TCR beta CDR3 regions came from RNA transcripts. First-round RT-PCR with HTBI primers amplified the TCR CDR3 region. TCRdb fed the multiplex PCR reads into MiXCR, producing one record per CDR3 protein. The table has about 59,000 distinct CDR3 sequences, approximately 53% seen once. Sequencing was performed on blood. The receptors were gathered from a woman aged 60-75 years with Graves' ophthalmopathy.

The chain couples TRBV6-6 to TRBJ1-5; 7 bases align to TRBD1. The trim removed 5 bases at V and 14 bases at J, leaving 9 bases unmatched. The germline CDR1 and CDR2 sequences are MNHNY and SVGAGI (reference sequence). This CDR3 contains 12 residues. For the CDR3, the DNA is TGTGCCAGCAGTACAGGGGAAACCTACGAGCATTTT. This sequence encodes CASSTGETYEHF.

As regards this clonotype: Possible read error: a much larger clone is one base away. For the CDR3, the DNA is TGTGCCAGCAGCCCTCATTACCCCCTAGCGGGAGGGCCGTGGGATGAGCAGTTCTTC. Translated, it gives CASSPHYPLAGGPWDEQFF. The chain has TRBV12-3 or TRBV12-4 and TRBJ2-1; 12 nucleotides agree with TRBD2. The CDR3 covers 19 residues. The V segment lost 6 bases and the J segment 8 bases; nucleotides outside the gene matches: 20.

Concerning this clonotype: The CDR3 ends on some other residue instead of the conserved phenylalanine or tryptophan, so this is likely a read error. The V call is TRBV6-4, the J call TRBJ2-6; D ambiguous. The CDR3 covers 14 residues. Germline values: CDR1 MRHNA, CDR2 SNTAGT. Trimming removed 10 bases at V and 0 bases at J, with 10 bases between. The CDR3: CATSQTSGANVLTS. The CDR3 DNA follows: TGTGCCACCTCACAGACCTCTGGGGCCAACGTCCTGACTTCC.

This clonotype was seen ten or more times. The chain has TRBV20-1 and TRBJ1-4, with TRBD1 identical over 7 bases. Per germline, CDR1 DFQATT and CDR2 SNEGSKA (reference sequence). V was pared by 2 bases and J by 2 bases, with 5 bases of the junction left unmatched. CDR3 length: 15 amino acids. This chain's CDR3 is CSARQGGLTNEKLFF. CDR3 in DNA: TGCAGTGCTAGACAGGGGGGGCTTACTAATGAAAAACTGTTTTTT.

This clonotype was detected many times. This chain uses TRBV4-3 with TRBJ2-3; 8 positions agree with TRBD1. This CDR3 comprises 15 residues. Germline V lookup: CDR1 LGHNA, CDR2 YSLEER. V lost 3 bases, J lost 0 bases, and 2 bases stayed unmatched. This CDR3 is CASSQDRVSTDTQYF. CDR3 DNA: TGCGCCAGCAGCCAGGACAGGGTTAGCACAGATACGCAGTATTTT.

This chain connects TRBV7-9 to TRBJ1-2, with a tentative D call TRBD1 (5 bases). This CDR3 is built from 14 residues. Trimming took off 5 bases at V and 6 bases at J, with 16 bases between the two ends. Per germline, CDR1 SEHNR and CDR2 FQNEAQ (reference sequence). This CDR3 is CASSPTIGADGYTF. CDR3 sequence (DNA): TGTGCCAGCAGCCCAACTATCGGGGCTGATGGCTACACCTTC.

The chain is built from TRBV7-2 and TRBJ2-5; 7 nucleotides line up with TRBD1. V lost 5 bases, J lost 11 bases, and 14 bases stayed unmatched. The CDR3 is made up of 14 amino acids. Looked up from germline, CDR1 is SGHTA and CDR2 is FQGNSA. For the CDR3, the DNA is TGTGCCAGCAGCGTTCGACAGGGTTGGGGGAATCAGTACTTC. It is translated as CASSVRQGWGNQYF.

Comment on this clonotype: At one boundary the junction diverges from the germline segment, which might be a read error. The rearrangement uses TRBV20-1 and TRBJ2-1, with TRBD1 matching over 7 bases. CDR3 length equals 19 residues. Germline CDR1 reads DFQATT; CDR2 reads SNEGSKA (reference sequence). CDR3 in DNA: TGCAATGCTAGAGATAGTTCCCCTACCGGGACAGTCTCCTACAATGAGCAGTTCTTC. Translation gives CNARDSSPTGTVSYNEQFF.

This clonotype was counted at least ten times. The CDR3 bases are TGCAGTGCTAGCCTCGGGGTTCTCACCGGGGAGCTGTTTTTT. Amino acid sequence: CSASLGVLTGELFF. The rearrangement links TRBV20-1 to TRBJ2-2; D may be TRBD2 (5 bases). This CDR3 has 14 amino acids. The germline V gene encodes CDR1 DFQATT and CDR2 SNEGSKA (reference sequence). V lost 3 bases, J lost 4 bases, and 12 bases lay in between.

Only one count was recorded for this clonotype. The chain couples TRBV6-5 to TRBJ1-2; maybe TRBD1 (6 bases). V lost 2 bases, J lost 4 bases, and 8 bases lay in between. CDR3 length: 13 amino acids. The germline CDR1 and CDR2 sequences are MNHEY and SVGAGI. The DNA of the CDR3 is TGTGCCAGCAGTTACGAGGGGGGCTATGGCTACACCTTC. This sequence encodes CASSYEGGYGYTF.

J is TRBJ2-7 and V is TRBV2; TRBD1 matches 7 bases. Germline CDR1 and CDR2: SNHLY and FYNNEI. This CDR3 is built from 13 residues. Trimming cost V 5 bases and J 2 bases; bases outside gene matches: 3. The CDR3 sequence: CASSWGQTYEQYF. The CDR3 region has the DNA TGTGCCAGCAGTTGGGGACAGACCTACGAGCAGTACTTC.

In this sample, this clonotype turned up many times. In DNA, the CDR3 is TGCAGTGCTAGTCCCGCGGGACCAGGAGCTTTCTTT. Protein: CSASPAGPGAFF. V and J are TRBV20-1 and TRBJ1-1; possible D gene TRBD1, 5 bases. There are 12 residues in the CDR3. Deletions cut 3 bases from V and 10 bases from J, with 15 bases between. Germline V lookup: CDR1 DFQATT, CDR2 SNEGSKA (reference sequence).

This clonotype was recorded at least ten times. V is TRBV28 and J is TRBJ2-7, with TRBD1 matching 7 bases. The CDR3 length is 13 residues. Per the germline V gene, CDR1 is MDHEN and CDR2 is SYDVKM. With V trimmed by 6 bases and J by 4 bases, 6 bases remained unmatched. The CDR3, as DNA: TGTGCCAGCAGGCCGGGACAGAAGTACGAGCAGTACTTC. Its protein product is CASRPGQKYEQYF.

Points on this clonotype: The CDR3 ends on some other residue instead of the conserved phenylalanine or tryptophan, so this is likely a read error. The DNA is omitted, as the CDR3 cannot be located on it reliably, and the CDR3 follows TCRdb's listing. The chain uses TRBV2 and TRBJ2-1; TRBD1 is the table's D call and was not checked against the DNA. Germline lookup yields CDR1 SNHLY and CDR2 FYNNEI. Including both end residues, the CDR3 is 10 amino acids long. The CDR3 here is CASSELPQLT.

This clonotype is labeled medium-sized. This chain joins TRBV2 and TRBJ1-2; 7 bases are shared with TRBD1. The CDR3 extends over 13 amino acids. CDR1 and CDR2 from the germline V gene are SNHLY and FYNNEI. J lost 4 bases, V lost 6 bases, and 5 bases had no gene match. The CDR3 coding sequence is TGTGCCAGCAGAACAGGGGCCATCTATGGCTACACCTTC. Translated, it gives CASRTGAIYGYTF.